This note documents a single TCR beta chain sequence. In the original workflow: Reference gene primers were amplified, and this amplification served to estimate nucleated cell counts. Assay: immunoSEQ multiplex PCR; the TCRdb copy retains only in-frame clones and omits some. V and J calls and clone size are those listed in that table; D and trimming were worked out from the DNA. Of around 160,000 clones detected, around 80% appear once; the ten largest clones hold around 35%. These data come from a study of blood T cell repertoires in COVID-19. Study in general: From the United States, Italy and Spain came samples of acute and convalescent COVID-19.

The J segment lost 2 bases and the V segment lost 5 bases, leaving 8 bases of the junction unmatched. Germline V gene sequence: CDR1 LGHNA, CDR2 YNFKEQ. The CDR3 length is 15 residues. The chain uses TRBV4-2 and TRBJ2-5, with 7 bases identical to TRBD1. The sequence was collected from a human donor in a cohort sampled during active COVID-19. Sequenced material: peripheral blood. Here the CDR3 reads CASSETGTVQETQYF. Here the CDR3 DNA reads TGTGCCAGCAGCGAAACCGGGACAGTTCAAGAGACCCAGTACTTC.